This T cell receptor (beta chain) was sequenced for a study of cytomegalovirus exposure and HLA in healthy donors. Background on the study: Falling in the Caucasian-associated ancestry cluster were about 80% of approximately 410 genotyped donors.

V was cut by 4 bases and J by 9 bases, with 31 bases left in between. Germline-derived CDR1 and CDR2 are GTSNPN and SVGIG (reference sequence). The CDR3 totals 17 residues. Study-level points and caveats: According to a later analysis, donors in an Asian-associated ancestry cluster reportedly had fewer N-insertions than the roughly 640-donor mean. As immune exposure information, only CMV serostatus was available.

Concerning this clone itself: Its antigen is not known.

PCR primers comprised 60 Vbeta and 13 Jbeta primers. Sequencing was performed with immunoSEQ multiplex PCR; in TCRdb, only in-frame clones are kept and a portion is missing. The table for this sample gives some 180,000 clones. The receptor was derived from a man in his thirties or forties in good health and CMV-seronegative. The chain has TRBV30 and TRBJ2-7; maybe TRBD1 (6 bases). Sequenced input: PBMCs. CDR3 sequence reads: CAWTGPVRGGQPRPQYF. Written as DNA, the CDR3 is TGTGCCTGGACCGGACCCGTACGTGGGGGCCAACCCCGCCCGCAGTACTTC.